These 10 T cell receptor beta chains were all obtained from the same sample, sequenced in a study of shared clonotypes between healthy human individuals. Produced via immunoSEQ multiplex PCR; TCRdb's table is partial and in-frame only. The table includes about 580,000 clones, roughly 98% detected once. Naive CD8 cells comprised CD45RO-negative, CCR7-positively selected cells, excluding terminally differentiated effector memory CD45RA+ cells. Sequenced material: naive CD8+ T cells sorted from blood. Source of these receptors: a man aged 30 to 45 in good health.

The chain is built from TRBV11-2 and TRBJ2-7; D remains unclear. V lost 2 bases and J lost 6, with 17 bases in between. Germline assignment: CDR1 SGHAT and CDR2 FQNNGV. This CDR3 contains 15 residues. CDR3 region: CASSLSPGSVAEQYF. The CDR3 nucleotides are TGTGCCAGCAGCTTAAGCCCCGGTTCGGTTGCCGAGCAGTACTTC.

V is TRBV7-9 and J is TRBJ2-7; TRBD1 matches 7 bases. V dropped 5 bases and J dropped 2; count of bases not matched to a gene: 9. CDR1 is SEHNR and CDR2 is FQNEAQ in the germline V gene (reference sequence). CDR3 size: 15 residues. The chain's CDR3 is CASSPAGTDTYEQYF. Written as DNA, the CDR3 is TGTGCCAGCAGCCCTGCCGGGACAGACACCTACGAGCAGTACTTC.

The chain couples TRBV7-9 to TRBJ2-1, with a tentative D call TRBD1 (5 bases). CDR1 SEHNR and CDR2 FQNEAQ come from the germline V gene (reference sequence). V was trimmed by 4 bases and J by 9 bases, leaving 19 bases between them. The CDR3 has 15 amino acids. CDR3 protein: CASSSLDTFGVEQFF. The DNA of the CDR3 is TGTGCCAGCAGCTCGCTGGACACGTTTGGGGTTGAGCAGTTCTTC.

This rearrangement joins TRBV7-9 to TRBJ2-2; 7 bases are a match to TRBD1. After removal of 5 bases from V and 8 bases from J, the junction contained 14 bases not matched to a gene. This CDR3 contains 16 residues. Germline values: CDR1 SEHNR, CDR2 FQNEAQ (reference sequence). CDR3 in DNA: TGTGCCAGCAGCCTCCGGACAGGCCATAGGGATGGGGAGCTGTTTTTT. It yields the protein CASSLRTGHRDGELFF.

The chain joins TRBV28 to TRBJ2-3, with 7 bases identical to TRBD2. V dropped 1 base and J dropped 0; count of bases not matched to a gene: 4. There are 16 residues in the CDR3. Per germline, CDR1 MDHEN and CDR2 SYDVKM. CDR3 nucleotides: TGTGCCAGCAGTTTATTGCCTAGCGGAAGCACAGATACGCAGTATTTT. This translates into CASSLLPSGSTDTQYF.

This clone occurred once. The CDR3 coding sequence is TGTGCCAGCAGCTCTGCCAGGACCGAGCAGTTCTTC. Translated: CASSSARTEQFF. The chain links TRBV11-3 to TRBJ2-1, with D unresolved. From germline, CDR1 is SGHNT and CDR2 YENEEA. The CDR3 extends over 12 amino acids. V lost 4 bases to trimming and J lost 10 bases, with 11 bases between them.

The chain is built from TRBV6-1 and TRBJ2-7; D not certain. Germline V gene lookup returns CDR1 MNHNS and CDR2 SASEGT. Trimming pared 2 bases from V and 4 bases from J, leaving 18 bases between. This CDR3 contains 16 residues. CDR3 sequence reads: CASSETVGPDWYEQYF. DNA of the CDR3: TGTGCCAGCAGTGAAACGGTAGGCCCTGACTGGTACGAGCAGTACTTC.

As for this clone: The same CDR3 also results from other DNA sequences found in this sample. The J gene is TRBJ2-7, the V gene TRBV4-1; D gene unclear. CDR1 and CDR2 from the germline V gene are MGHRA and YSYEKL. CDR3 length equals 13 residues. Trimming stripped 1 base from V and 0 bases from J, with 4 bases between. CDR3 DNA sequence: TGCGCCAGCAGCCAAGGGACCTCCTACGAGCAGTACTTC. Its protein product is CASSQGTSYEQYF.

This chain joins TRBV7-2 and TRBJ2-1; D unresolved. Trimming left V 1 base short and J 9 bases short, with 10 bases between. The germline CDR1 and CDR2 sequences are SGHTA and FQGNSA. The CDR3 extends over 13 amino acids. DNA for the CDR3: TGTGCCAGCAGCTTAGGTGCGCACATTGAGCAGTTCTTC. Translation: CASSLGAHIEQFF.

CDR3 residues: CASSKGIGELFF. Here the CDR3 DNA reads TGTGCCAGCAGTAAGGGGATCGGGGAGCTGTTTTTT. The genes are TRBV27 and TRBJ2-2; a possible D gene is TRBD1 (5 bases). The CDR3 extends over 12 amino acids. Germline loops: CDR1 MNHEY, CDR2 SMNVEV (reference sequence). Trimming removed 5 bases at V and 7 bases at J, with 8 bases between.